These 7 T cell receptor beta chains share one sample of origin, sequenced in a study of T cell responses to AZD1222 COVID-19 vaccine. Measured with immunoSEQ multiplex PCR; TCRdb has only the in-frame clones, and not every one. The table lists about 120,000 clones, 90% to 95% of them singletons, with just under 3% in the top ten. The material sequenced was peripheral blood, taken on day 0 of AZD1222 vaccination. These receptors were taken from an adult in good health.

CDR3 protein: CASSLASAYEQYF. In DNA, the CDR3 is TGTGCCAGCAGTTTGGCCAGTGCCTACGAGCAGTACTTC. The V and J genes are TRBV28 and TRBJ2-7; D is unclear. Germline CDR1 is MDHEN and CDR2 is SYDVKM. CDR3 length equals 13 residues. Trimming left V 3 bases short and J 2 bases short, with 8 bases between. The full variable domain, its missing parts supplied by reference TRBV28 and TRBJ2-7, is DVKVTQSSRYLVKRTGEKVFLECVQDMDHENMFWYRQDPGLGLRLIYFSYDVKMKEKGDIPEGYSVSREKKERFSLILESASTNQTSMYLCASSLASAYEQYFGPGTRLTVT.

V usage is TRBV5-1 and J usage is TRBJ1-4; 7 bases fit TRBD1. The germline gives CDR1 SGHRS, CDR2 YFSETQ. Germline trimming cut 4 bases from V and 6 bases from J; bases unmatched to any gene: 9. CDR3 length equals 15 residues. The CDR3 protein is CASSRDEGADEKLFF. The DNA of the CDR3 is TGCGCCAGCAGCCGAGATGAGGGGGCAGATGAAAAACTGTTTTTT.

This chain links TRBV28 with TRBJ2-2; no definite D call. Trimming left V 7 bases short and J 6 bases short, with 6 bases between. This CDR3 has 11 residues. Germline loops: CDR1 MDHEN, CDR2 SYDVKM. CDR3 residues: CASISAGELFF. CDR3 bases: TGTGCCAGCATTAGTGCCGGGGAGCTGTTTTTT.

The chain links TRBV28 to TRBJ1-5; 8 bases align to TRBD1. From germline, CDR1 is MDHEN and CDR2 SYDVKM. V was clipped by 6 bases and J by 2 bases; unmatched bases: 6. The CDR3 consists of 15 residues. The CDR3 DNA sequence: TGTGCCAGCAGGGTACAGGGGGTTGGCAATCAGCCCCAGCATTTT. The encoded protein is CASRVQGVGNQPQHF.

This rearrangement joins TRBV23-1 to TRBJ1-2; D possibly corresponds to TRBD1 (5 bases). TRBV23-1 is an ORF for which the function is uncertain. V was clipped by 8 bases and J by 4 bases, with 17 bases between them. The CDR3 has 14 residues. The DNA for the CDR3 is TGCGCCAGCCCCCGGACAAGTCGAACCTATGGCTACACCTTC. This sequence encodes CASPRTSRTYGYTF.

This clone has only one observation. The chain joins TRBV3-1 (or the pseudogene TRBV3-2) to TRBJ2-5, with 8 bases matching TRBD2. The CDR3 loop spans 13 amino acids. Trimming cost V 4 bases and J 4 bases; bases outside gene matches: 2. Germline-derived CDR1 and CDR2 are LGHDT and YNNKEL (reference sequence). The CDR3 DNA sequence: TGTGCCAGCAGCCCTCGGGGGGGAGAGACCCAGTACTTC. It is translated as CASSPRGGETQYF.

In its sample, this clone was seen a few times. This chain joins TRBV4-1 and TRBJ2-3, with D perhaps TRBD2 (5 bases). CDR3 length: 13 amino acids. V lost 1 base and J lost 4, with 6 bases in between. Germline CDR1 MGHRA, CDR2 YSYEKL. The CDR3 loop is CASSQAGSDTQYF. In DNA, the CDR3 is TGCGCCAGCAGCCAAGCGGGGTCAGATACGCAGTATTTT.